This TCR beta chain derives from a study of neurological immune-mediated disorders. Findings of the study overall: A possible signature was seen in one related-CDR3 cluster, into which phylogenetic grouping placed the repertoires of 18 of 34 multiple sclerosis patients. Private repertoires in all groups were suggested, as expanded clones shared no CDR3 amino acid sequences across subjects.

There are 14 residues in the CDR3. Trimming removed 6 bases from V and 6 bases from J; junction bases left unmatched: 10. This clonotype was seen repeatedly, ten times or more. The target antigen is unknown. The cDNA was generated through 5'RACE incorporating 10-nucleotide random UMIs. Via MiXCR, TCRdb re-called the 5' RACE reads, giving one row per CDR3 protein. Of more than 50,000 distinct CDR3 sequences listed, around 3.4% were seen once; the top ten hold approximately 6.5%. The receptor comes from a woman aged 55 to 70 with multiple sclerosis. This chain connects TRBV12-3 or TRBV12-4 to TRBJ2-7; 8 bases are shared with TRBD1. The source material was PBMCs. The CDR3 region is CASRSTGGQGEQYF. DNA of the CDR3: TGTGCCAGCAGGAGTACAGGGGGTCAGGGCGAGCAGTACTTC.